This TCR beta chain is from a study of cytomegalovirus exposure and HLA in healthy donors. Overall study results and limits: Among immune exposure information, only CMV serostatus was available. Reports credit the classifier with highly specific, highly sensitive diagnosis of cytomegalovirus status. Association with HLA alleles at 0.05 false discovery rate was found for 17,000 or so TCR beta sequences in a later analysis.

This clone has more than one count but fewer than ten. Its antigen is as yet unknown. Germline values: CDR1 SQVTM, CDR2 ANQGSEA. V was clipped by 7 bases and J by 2 bases, with 11 bases between them. The CDR3 loop spans 12 amino acids. The PCR had 60 Vbeta and 13 Jbeta primers. Measured with immunoSEQ multiplex PCR; TCRdb has only the in-frame clones, and not every one. This table has more than 65,000 clones, about 78% appearing once. V and J are TRBV29-1 and TRBJ1-1; the D is unclear. The TCR sequence derives from a man younger than 30 in good health and CMV-seropositive. Sequenced input: PBMCs. The CDR3 DNA reads TGCAGCGCGACCACAGCTAACACTGAAGCTTTCTTT. Translated: CSATTANTEAFF.